The entry below gives a single TCR beta chain sequence along with its context. What it recognizes is unknown. At one of its ends the junction is not consistent with the germline gene, which may arise from a read error. Produced via immunoSEQ multiplex PCR; TCRdb's table is partial and in-frame only. The profile shows some 140,000 clones, roughly 90% of them singletons. Germline V gene lookup returns CDR1 LNHDA and CDR2 SQIVND (reference sequence). The length of the CDR3 is 14 residues. The donors were part of the validation cohort of roughly 130 subjects. That cohort was separate from the first cohort, which comprised 670 or so subjects. The data originate from a study of cytomegalovirus exposure and HLA in healthy donors. Study conclusions and caveats: 150 to 200 TCR beta chains were listed as cytomegalovirus-associated. According to a subsequent analysis, TCR clusters identified in the first cohort showed a tendency to co-occur across the 100 to 150 validation repertoires. TCR sequences were mostly rare, though some public TCRs occurred in many donors.

This receptor was obtained from a man between 18 and 29 years old in good health and CMV-seronegative. This chain joins TRBV19 and TRBJ1-3, with 9 nucleotides matching TRBD1. Sequencing was carried out using PBMCs. CDR3 nucleotides: TGTGCCAGTAGTACCCAGACAGGGGGAACCACCATATATTTT. Translation: CASSTQTGGTTIYF. Full variable domain (remainder filled in from reference TRBV19 and TRBJ1-3): DGGITQSPKYLFRKEGQNVTLSCEQNLNHDAMYWYRQDPGQGLRLIYYSQIVNDFQKGDIAEGYSVSREKKESFPLTVTSAQKNPTAFYLCASSTQTGGTTIYFGEGSWLTVV.